Listed here are 8 T cell receptor beta chains from one sample, sequenced in a study of blood T cell repertoires in COVID-19. Sequenced by immunoSEQ multiplex PCR; TCRdb stores in-frame clones only, minus some. The sample holds about 83,000 clones; about nine tenths are singletons and the top ten take approximately 46%. The sequenced sample was peripheral blood. Receptor source: a human donor in a cohort sampled during active COVID-19.

The V and J genes are TRBV4-2 and TRBJ2-4; TRBD2 is a possible D gene (5 bases). The CDR3 extends over 15 amino acids. V dropped 1 base and J dropped 8 bases, with 15 bases sitting between them. Germline loops: CDR1 LGHNA, CDR2 YNFKEQ. CDR3 loop: CASSQGRPGRDIQYF. In DNA, the CDR3 is TGTGCCAGCAGCCAAGGTCGTCCGGGAAGGGACATTCAGTACTTC.

The chain uses TRBV18 and TRBJ1-4; tentatively, D is TRBD1 (6 bases). The CDR3 extends over 15 amino acids. CDR1 is KGHSH and CDR2 is LQKENI in the germline V gene. Between the trimmed V and J ends, which lost 0 bases and 8 bases, there was a span of 13 bases. The CDR3 loop reads CASSPPARGGEKLFF. For the CDR3, the DNA is TGTGCCAGCTCACCACCGGCCAGGGGCGGCGAAAAACTGTTTTTT.

CDR3 region: CASSYRQGTEPQHF. CDR3 nucleotide sequence: TGTGCCAGCAGTTATCGACAGGGAACCGAGCCCCAGCATTTT. The chain employs TRBV6-6 and TRBJ1-5, with TRBD1 matching 7 bases. CDR1 and CDR2 from the germline V gene are MNHNY and SVGAGI (reference sequence). J gave up 8 bases and V 3 bases, and 7 bases lay outside the gene matches. The CDR3 spans 14 residues.

The gene calls are TRBV9 and TRBJ1-1; no reliable D call. The CDR3 has 13 residues. The V gene lost 1 base and the J gene lost 7 bases, with 11 bases spanning the gap. Germline loops: CDR1 SGDLS, CDR2 YYNGEE. The CDR3 nucleotides read TGTGCCAGCAGCGTAAACGGAAGAGGTGAAGCTTTCTTT. Protein: CASSVNGRGEAFF.

This chain connects TRBV6-5 to TRBJ2-3, with unresolved D. The CDR3 spans 11 residues. Germline V gene sequence: CDR1 MNHEY, CDR2 SVGAGI. Trimming removed 7 bases at V and 4 bases at J, with 6 bases between. The CDR3 DNA is TGTGCCAGCAACTTTGCAGATACGCAGTATTTT. Translation: CASNFADTQYF.

The chain links TRBV10-3 to TRBJ2-1, with 7 nucleotides matching TRBD1. V shed 3 bases and J 4 bases; nucleotides not matched to a gene: 3. This CDR3 is built from 14 residues. Germline V CDR1 and CDR2: ENHRY, SYGVKD. CDR3 residues: CAISEQGSYNEQFF. DNA of the CDR3: TGTGCCATCAGTGAACAGGGGTCATACAATGAGCAGTTCTTC.

The V call is TRBV6-6, the J call TRBJ2-3; D might be TRBD2 (5 bases). Germline V gene sequence: CDR1 MNHNY, CDR2 SVGAGI (reference sequence). The V gene lost 10 bases and the J gene lost 6 bases, with 17 bases spanning the gap. The CDR3 spans 13 residues. CDR3 residues: CATREGGIDTQYF. The CDR3 region has the DNA TGTGCCACCCGCGAGGGTGGCATTGATACGCAGTATTTT.

This chain connects TRBV19 to TRBJ2-4, with 8 positions matching TRBD2. CDR3 length: 15 amino acids. V dropped 5 bases and J dropped 4; count of bases not matched to a gene: 7. Germline-derived CDR1 and CDR2 are LNHDA and SQIVND (reference sequence). The CDR3 is CASSPLRGGKNIQYF. The CDR3 coding sequence is TGTGCCAGTAGTCCCCTCCGGGGGGGAAAAAACATTCAGTACTTC.